This T cell receptor beta chain was identified during a study of CD8 T cells in Susac syndrome. Germline CDR1 is GTSNPN and CDR2 is SVGIG (reference sequence). This CDR3 is 16 amino acids long. The V gene lost 4 bases and the J gene lost 1 base, with 19 bases spanning the gap. The patients serving as multiple sclerosis controls were treatment-naive. They had stable or active relapsing-remitting disease and fulfilled revised McDonald criteria. Negative isolation was used for CD8+ and CD4+ T cells, and FACS enrichment was applied to TEMRA cells. With random hexamers, reverse transcription was performed on about 0.5 to 1 ug of RNA. An immunoSEQ multiplex PCR generated amplified TCR beta CDR3 products spanning 54 Vbeta and 13 Jbeta. In TCRdb, the immunoSEQ multiplex PCR reads were re-called with MiXCR into one record per CDR3 protein. The sample contains about 400,000 distinct CDR3 sequences, more than 80% of which appear only once.

The gene calls are TRBV30 and TRBJ2-5; D is tentatively TRBD1 or TRBD2 (5 bases each). This clonotype was obtained from a human donor with multiple sclerosis. The sequenced sample was CD8+ T cells from PBMCs. In nucleotides, the CDR3 is TGTGCCTGGAATCCAGGGACCGCGGGTATCCAAGAGACCCAGTACTTC. Translation: CAWNPGTAGIQETQYF.